This entry lists 3 T cell receptor beta chains sequenced from one sample in a study of cytomegalovirus exposure and HLA in healthy donors. In the PCR, 60 Vbeta and 13 Jbeta primers were used. The method was immunoSEQ multiplex PCR; TCRdb's version includes in-frame clones alone and lacks a portion of them. This sample yields 85,000 to 130,000 clones, of which roughly 82% are seen a single time; 1.6% belongs to the top ten. The sample taken for sequencing was PBMCs. These receptor sequences come from a man in his fifties or sixties in good health and CMV-seronegative.

The chain employs TRBV2 and TRBJ2-5; TRBD1 is a possible D gene (6 bases). The germline V gene encodes CDR1 SNHLY and CDR2 FYNNEI. V was trimmed by 7 bases and J by 2 bases, leaving 17 bases between them. The length of the CDR3 is 15 residues. CDR3 nucleotides: TGTGCCAGCATTCGTAACAGGGTGACTCAAGAGACCCAGTACTTC. This sequence encodes CASIRNRVTQETQYF.

The genes are TRBV18 and TRBJ2-5; possible D gene TRBD2, 6 bases. CDR1 is KGHSH, CDR2 LQKENI, per germline. V was cut by 1 base and J by 5 bases, with 14 bases left in between. There are 15 residues in the CDR3. CDR3 in DNA: TGTGCCAGCTCACCACGGTCGGGGAGGAGGGAGACCCAGTACTTC. Protein: CASSPRSGRRETQYF.

V gene TRBV29-1 combines with J gene TRBJ2-7; D possibly corresponds to TRBD1 (6 bases). CDR3 length: 14 residues. Germline CDR1 SQVTM, CDR2 ANQGSEA. Trimming removed 2 bases from V and 2 bases from J, with 13 bases in between. The CDR3 DNA follows: TGCAGCGTTGAAAGGGTGGACAGCCCCTACGAGCAGTACTTC. It is translated as CSVERVDSPYEQYF.